This is a list of T cell receptor beta chains from one sample in a study of post-analysis software for immune sequencing data. Via MiXCR, TCRdb re-called the PCR reads, giving one row per CDR3 protein. The sample has 550,000 to 700,000 distinct CDR3 sequences; about 40% are singletons. Source material: blood. Receptors originate from a girl aged 5-17 years with multiple sclerosis. Both conserved end residues are part of each CDR3. D genes are given only for firm matches. Clone size, where shown, is once, few, many, or a class for clones that have expanded.

V gene	clone size	D gene	CDR3 length	J gene	CDR3 protein	CDR3 DNA
TRBV4-2	once	TRBD2	18	TRBJ2-1	CASSQGPTGTSGYNEQFF	TGTGCCAGCAGCCAAGGCCCTACCGGGACTAGCGGGTACAATGAGCAGTTCTTC
TRBV9	once	-	17	TRBJ2-4	CASSDPKRNLAKNIQYF	TGTGCCAGCAGCGATCCTAAGAGGAATCTAGCCAAAAACATTCAGTACTTC
TRBV5-1	few	-	16	TRBJ2-3	CASTPYAAGPTDTQYF	TGCGCCAGCACGCCTTATGCGGCAGGGCCCACAGATACGCAGTATTTT
TRBV5-1	few	-	16	TRBJ2-1	CASSQPRSSRYNEQFF	TGCGCCAGCAGCCAACCACGCTCGTCACGGTACAATGAGCAGTTCTTC
TRBV29-1	few	TRBD1	13	TRBJ2-7	CSVGTGATYEQYF	TGCAGCGTCGGGACAGGGGCCACCTACGAGCAGTACTTC
TRBV4-1	-	TRBD2	16	TRBJ2-1	CASSQDQSGSGDEQFF	TGCGCCAGCAGCCAAGATCAAAGCGGGAGTGGGGATGAGCAGTTCTTC
TRBV29-1	-	TRBD1	14	TRBJ2-1	CSVEDRASYNEQFF	TGCAGCGTTGAGGACAGGGCATCCTACAATGAGCAGTTCTTC
TRBV7-9	-	TRBD1	17	TRBJ1-2	CASSLPGQGGFPYGYTF	TGTGCCAGCAGCTTGCCGGGACAGGGGGGTTTCCCCTATGGCTACACCTTC
TRBV29-1	-	TRBD1	13	TRBJ1-2	CSVAAGTGDGYTF	TGCAGCGTTGCCGCCGGGACAGGGGACGGCTACACCTTC
TRBV5-1	-	-	17	TRBJ2-1	CASSWRRVAGSYNEQFF	TGCGCCAGCAGCTGGCGTCGGGTTGCGGGCTCCTACAATGAGCAGTTCTTC
TRBV12-3/TRBV12-4	-	-	11	TRBJ2-7	CASSLVAEQYF	TGTGCCAGCAGTTTAGTTGCCGAGCAGTACTTC
TRBV6-6	-	-	15	TRBJ2-1	CASRSDSASYNEQFF	TGTGCCAGCAGATCCGACAGTGCATCCTACAATGAGCAGTTCTTC
TRBV12-3/TRBV12-4	-	-	13	TRBJ1-2	CASRPDRPYGYTF	TGTGCCAGCAGGCCCGACAGGCCATATGGCTACACCTTC
TRBV20-1	few	-	13	TRBJ2-7	CSASRTLSYEQYF	TGCAGTGCTAGCAGGACTCTCTCCTACGAGCAGTACTTC
TRBV5-5	-	-	14	TRBJ2-3	CASSIGPEGDTQYF	TGTGCCAGCAGCATAGGGCCCGAGGGAGATACGCAGTATTTT
TRBV12-3/TRBV12-4	few	TRBD1	14	TRBJ2-7	CASSSSGGRYEQYF	TGTGCCAGCAGTTCCTCAGGGGGTCGCTACGAGCAGTACTTC
TRBV5-1	few	TRBD1	14	TRBJ2-1	CASRQTGGYNEQFF	TGCGCCAGCAGACAGACAGGGGGATACAATGAGCAGTTCTTC
TRBV5-1	few	-	16	TRBJ2-5	CASSEREFSRGDAQYF	TGCGCCAGCAGCGAGAGGGAATTCTCGCGGGGAGACGCCCAGTACTTC
TRBV29-1	few	-	17	TRBJ2-4	CSALKNAVTPEGNIQYF	TGCAGCGCCTTAAAAAACGCCGTAACACCCGAGGGGAACATTCAGTACTTC
TRBV9	-	TRBD1	17	TRBJ1-1	CASSVPPRVDRDTEAFF	TGTGCCAGCAGCGTCCCCCCGAGGGTCGACAGGGACACTGAAGCTTTCTTT
TRBV6-2/TRBV6-3	-	-	14	TRBJ1-2	CASTHDLSAAGYTF	TGTGCCAGCACACACGATCTGTCCGCGGCGGGCTACACCTTC
TRBV25-1	-	TRBD1	15	TRBJ2-1	CASNPGQLSYNEQFF	TGTGCCAGTAACCCGGGACAGTTATCCTACAATGAGCAGTTCTTC
TRBV20-1	-	TRBD1	14	TRBJ1-2	CSAREYRGNAGYTF	TGCAGTGCTAGAGAATACAGGGGGAACGCTGGCTACACCTTC
TRBV7-2	once	-	16	TRBJ2-3	CASSQQGGTNTDTQYF	TGTGCCAGCAGCCAACAGGGCGGTACTAACACAGATACGCAGTATTTT